This TCR beta chain is drawn from a study of Ad26.COV2.S vaccination and SARS-CoV-2 variants. Only in-frame clones appear in the TCRdb table, and some are missing; sequencing was by immunoSEQ multiplex PCR. The sample shows about half a million clones, 89% of them seen only once. The CDR3 is 16 amino acids. Between the trimmed V and J ends, which lost 0 bases and 2 bases, there was a span of 14 bases. Germline-derived CDR1 and CDR2 are KGHSH and LQKENI. The sample's treatment: around 19 received Ad26.COV2.S at low or high dose, single or two shots; about five received placebo; per-sample allocation not given. Sampling took place 63 days after the first vaccine or placebo injection.

The sample in question was peripheral blood, obtained in a trial of Ad26.COV2.S vaccine versus placebo. The clonotype was recovered from a person between 18 and 65 years old who received the Ad26.COV2.S COVID-19 vaccine or a placebo. The chain has TRBV18 and TRBJ2-7; either TRBD1 or TRBD2 may fit D (5 bases each). The CDR3 DNA sequence: TGTGCCAGCTCACCACCGGGGGTTCCTATTACCTACGAGCAGTACTTC. It is translated as CASSPPGVPITYEQYF.